The clone carrying this T cell receptor beta chain occurred a few times. This sample was taken from a study of human T cells and chemical hapten exposure. The CDR3 runs 12 residues. V was trimmed by 5 bases and J by 12 bases, leaving 14 bases between them. Time point here: patch test 1, 2 weeks after DPC sensitization. Treatment described: therapeutic diphenylcyclopropenone sensitization with weekly scalp DPC. Original processing notes: Per sample, the median was 95,638 TCRs, with values from roughly 23,000 to 640,000. TCRdb called the RACE reads again in MiXCR, with one record for every CDR3 protein. The V and J calls shown here were made by TCRdb, not taken from the authors' results. The data hold some 170,000 distinct CDR3 sequences, with approximately 20% observed a single time.

This clonotype was sampled from a woman aged 45-60 years with alopecia areata. Some clones in this sample may be carry-over from other donors' samples. The chain employs TRBV12-3 or TRBV12-4 and TRBJ2-1; D not resolved. The sample here was whole blood, taken in connection with sensitization to the hapten diphenylcyclopropenone (DPC). Here the CDR3 DNA reads TGTGCCAGCAGTCCGAGACCCGAGCGGCAGTTCTTC. Residues: CASSPRPERQFF.